Presented here are 10 T cell receptor beta chains from one specimen sequenced in a study of OX40 agonist ivuxolimab in advanced cancers. Using immunoSEQ multiplex PCR, the repertoire was profiled, and TCRdb retains in-frame clones only, with some absent. The sample holds 50,000 to 70,000 clones, approximately 90% seen once. Here the sequenced sample was CD4+ or CD8+ T cells sorted from blood, taken in a trial of the OX40 agonist ivuxolimab. All receptors derive from an adult with an advanced solid tumor such as melanoma, head and neck, liver or kidney cancer.

As for this clone: An end of the junction differs from the germline gene, which may be a read error. This chain uses TRBV9 with TRBJ2-4; 7 positions agree with TRBD1. This CDR3 is built from 13 residues. From germline, CDR1 is SGDLS and CDR2 YYNGEE. CDR3 amino acids: CASSAGGDSPGSF. The CDR3 region has the DNA TGTGCCAGCAGCGCGGGTGGGGACAGCCCAGGGAGTTTC. Together with reference TRBV9 and TRBJ2-4, the CDR3 gives the full variable domain: DSGVTQTPKHLITATGQRVTLRCSPRSGDLSVYWYQQSLDQGLQFLIQYYNGEERAKGNILERFSAQQFPDLHSELNLSSLELGDSALYFCASSAGGDSPGSFGAGTRLSVL.

This clone was observed a single time. The chain links TRBV30 to TRBJ2-7; tentatively, D is TRBD1 (6 bases). Looked up from germline, CDR1 is GTSNPN and CDR2 is SVGIG (reference sequence). The length of the CDR3 is 13 residues. V lost 0 bases, J lost 4 bases, and 10 bases lay in between. The CDR3 protein is CAWSVQGPYEQYF. The CDR3 DNA reads as TGTGCCTGGAGTGTACAGGGCCCTTACGAGCAGTACTTC. The variable domain in full, completed from reference TRBV30 and TRBJ2-7, reads SQTIHQWPATLVQPVGSPLSLECTVEGTSNPNLYWYRQAAGRGLQLLFYSVGIGQISSEVPQNLSASRPQDRQFILSSKKLLLSDSGFYLCAWSVQGPYEQYFGPGTRLTVT.

The chain couples TRBV27 to TRBJ2-7, with a tentative D call TRBD2 (5 bases). CDR1 and CDR2 (germline): MNHEY, SMNVEV (reference sequence). Trimming took 2 bases from V and 5 from J, leaving 13 bases between them. The CDR3 length is 14 residues. The CDR3 DNA reads TGTGCCAGCAGTTTACGGGGTACAGCCCACGAGCAGTACTTC. It yields the protein CASSLRGTAHEQYF.

This clone was counted a single time. The chain has TRBV19 and TRBJ2-3; no firm D call. Germline assignment: CDR1 LNHDA and CDR2 SQIVND (reference sequence). The CDR3 runs to 14 residues. The ends were cut back, 3 bases at V and 1 base at J, with 8 bases in the middle. The chain's CDR3 is CASSITDGTDTQYF. The CDR3 nucleotides are TGTGCCAGTAGTATTACCGATGGCACAGATACGCAGTATTTT.

This chain links TRBV7-6 with TRBJ1-5; D not certain. Trimming shortened V by 0 bases and J by 1 base, and 13 bases separated the two germline ends. Per the germline V gene, CDR1 is SGHVS and CDR2 is FNYEAQ. This CDR3 region has 17 residues. CDR3 coding DNA: TGTGCCAGCAGCTTAGCAGCGGAGTCGGGCAGCAATCAGCCCCAGCATTTT. Translated, it gives CASSLAAESGSNQPQHF. The entire variable domain, with the rest obtained from reference TRBV7-6 and TRBJ1-5, is as follows: GAGVSQSPRYKVTKRGQDVALRCDPISGHVSLYWYRQALGQGPEFLTYFNYEAQQDKSGLPNDRFSAERPEGSISTLTIQRTEQRDSAMYRCASSLAAESGSNQPQHFGDGTRLSIL.

This clone showed up just once. The chain employs TRBV30 and TRBJ1-1, with D unresolved. This CDR3 has 13 residues. Germline CDR1 is GTSNPN and CDR2 is SVGIG (reference sequence). V lost 0 bases and J 3 bases, leaving 8 bases between the germline ends. The CDR3: CAWSVGVDTEAFF. CDR3 DNA: TGTGCCTGGAGTGTTGGGGTTGACACTGAAGCTTTCTTT.

This clone was recorded only once. The V and J genes are TRBV2 and TRBJ2-7; D is possibly TRBD1 (5 bases). The CDR3 covers 15 residues. V lost 3 bases to trimming and J lost 1 base, with 13 bases between them. Germline CDR1 SNHLY, CDR2 FYNNEI. The chain's CDR3 is CASSEIPDTSYEQYF. The CDR3 DNA is TGTGCCAGCAGTGAGATCCCGGACACTTCCTACGAGCAGTACTTC. The full variable domain, in which reference TRBV2 and TRBJ2-7 provide the parts outside the CDR3, is EPEVTQTPSHQVTQMGQEVILRCVPISNHLYFYWYRQILGQKVEFLVSFYNNEISEKSEIFDDQFSVERPDGSNFTLKIRSTKLEDSAMYFCASSEIPDTSYEQYFGPGTRLTVT.

The V gene is TRBV27, the J gene TRBJ1-1; possible D gene TRBD1, 6 bases. V was pared by 5 bases and J by 1 base, with 11 bases between. CDR3 size: 14 residues. Germline V gene data show CDR1 as MNHEY and CDR2 as SMNVEV (reference sequence). The DNA for the CDR3 is TGTGCCAGCAGTCACAGGGTGGGGAACACTGAAGCTTTCTTT. This translates into CASSHRVGNTEAFF.

This clone was counted between two and nine times. The chain couples TRBV6-5 to TRBJ2-7; D unresolved. CDR1 and CDR2 (germline): MNHEY, SVGAGI. Trimming shortened V by 5 bases and J by 2 bases, and 7 bases separated the two germline ends. The CDR3 loop spans 12 amino acids. CDR3 coding DNA: TGTGCCAGCAGTCCCGTCCCCTACGAGCAGTACTTC. It translates to CASSPVPYEQYF.

The chain joins TRBV6-1 to TRBJ2-5, with 11 bases lining up with TRBD2. Germline CDR1 reads MNHNS; CDR2 reads SASEGT. V dropped 3 bases and J dropped 5; count of bases not matched to a gene: 17. CDR3 length: 19 residues. The CDR3 DNA reads as TGTGCCAGCAGTGAGGTCCTGGGACTAGCGGTGAACCGAGAGGAGACCCAGTACTTC. Translating gives CASSEVLGLAVNREETQYF.